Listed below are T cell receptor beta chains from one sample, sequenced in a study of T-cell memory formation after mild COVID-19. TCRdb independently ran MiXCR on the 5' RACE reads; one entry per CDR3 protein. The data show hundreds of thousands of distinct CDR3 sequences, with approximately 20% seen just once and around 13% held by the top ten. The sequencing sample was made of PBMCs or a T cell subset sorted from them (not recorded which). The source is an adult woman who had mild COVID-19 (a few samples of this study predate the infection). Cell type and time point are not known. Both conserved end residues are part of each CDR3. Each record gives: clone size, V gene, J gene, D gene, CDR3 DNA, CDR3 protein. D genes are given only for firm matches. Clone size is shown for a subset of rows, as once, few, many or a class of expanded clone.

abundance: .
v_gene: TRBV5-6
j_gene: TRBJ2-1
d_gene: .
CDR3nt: TGTGCCAGCAGCCTGAACCATGAGCAGTTCTTC
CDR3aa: CASSLNHEQFF

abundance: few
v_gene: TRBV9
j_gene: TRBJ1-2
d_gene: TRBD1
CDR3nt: TGTGCCAGCAGCAGACAGGGGGTAGATGGCTACACCTTC
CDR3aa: CASSRQGVDGYTF

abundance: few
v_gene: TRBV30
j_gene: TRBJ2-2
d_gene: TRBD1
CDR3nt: TGTGCCTGGAGTAGACAGGGGGCGGACACCGGGGAGCTGTTTTTT
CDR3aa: CAWSRQGADTGELFF

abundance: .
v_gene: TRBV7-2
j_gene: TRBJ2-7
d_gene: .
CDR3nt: TGTGCCAGCAGCCTTATCGGACACCCCGGGGGCGAGCAGTACTTC
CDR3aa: CASSLIGHPGGEQYF

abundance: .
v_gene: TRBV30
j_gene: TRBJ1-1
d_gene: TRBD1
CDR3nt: TGTGCCTGGGTTTATAGGACAGGCTGGGAGGGAGCTTTCTTT
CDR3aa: CAWVYRTGWEGAFF

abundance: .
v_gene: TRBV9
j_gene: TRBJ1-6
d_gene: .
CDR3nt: TGTGCCAGCAGCGTACGGGGAGAGGGATCACCCCTCCACTTT
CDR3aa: CASSVRGEGSPLHF

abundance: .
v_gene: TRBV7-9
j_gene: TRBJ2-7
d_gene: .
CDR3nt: TGTGCCAGCACCTCTCCGGGCCCATCCTACGAGCAGTACTTC
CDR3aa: CASTSPGPSYEQYF

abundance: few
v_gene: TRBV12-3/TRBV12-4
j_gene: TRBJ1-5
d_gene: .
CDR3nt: TGTGCCAGCACCCTGACAGACACCAATCAGCCCCAGCATTTT
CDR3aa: CASTLTDTNQPQHF

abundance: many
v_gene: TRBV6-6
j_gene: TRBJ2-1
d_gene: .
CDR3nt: TGTGCCAGCAGCTTACAGAACAATGAGCAGTTCTTC
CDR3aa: CASSLQNNEQFF

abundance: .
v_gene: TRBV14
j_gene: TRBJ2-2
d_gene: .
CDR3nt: TGTGCCAGCAGCACCACAGGGTCAGACACCGGGGAGCTGTTTTTT
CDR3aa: CASSTTGSDTGELFF

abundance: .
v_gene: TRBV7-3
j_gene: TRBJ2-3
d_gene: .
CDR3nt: TGTGCCAGCAGCTTAAGACCGCTGGGGGGAGGCGTTTTCGATACGCAGTATTTT
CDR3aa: CASSLRPLGGGVFDTQYF

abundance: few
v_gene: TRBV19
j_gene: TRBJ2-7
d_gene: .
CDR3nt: TGTGCCAGTAGCGCCGGGGGTGGCACCTACGAGCAGTACTTC
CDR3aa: CASSAGGGTYEQYF

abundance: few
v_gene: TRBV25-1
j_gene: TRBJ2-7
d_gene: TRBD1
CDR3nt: TGTGCCAGCAGTGGGCAGGGGGCCCACGAGCAGTACTTC
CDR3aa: CASSGQGAHEQYF

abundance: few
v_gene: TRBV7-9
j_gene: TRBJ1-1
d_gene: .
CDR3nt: TGTGCCAGCAGCTTAGAGGGGGACCGATTGAACACTGAAGCTTTCTTT
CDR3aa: CASSLEGDRLNTEAFF